The T cell receptor (beta chain) described here comes from a study of cytomegalovirus exposure and HLA in healthy donors. Background on the study: About 200 million T cells yielded about 120 million unique TCR beta sequences, as an earlier analysis found.

The germline gives CDR1 SGHVS, CDR2 FNYEAQ. The length of the CDR3 is 13 residues. The trim removed 5 bases at V and 4 bases at J, leaving 4 bases unmatched. It was with 60 Vbeta and 13 Jbeta primers that the PCR ran. Profiling relied on immunoSEQ multiplex PCR, and the TCRdb table lists in-frame clones only, not all of them. The sample shows 150,000 or so clones, more than 70% of them seen only once. The TCR comes from a male donor in good health and CMV-seronegative. The sample consisted of PBMCs. The V and J genes are TRBV7-6 and TRBJ2-7; the match to TRBD2 covers 8 bases. The CDR3 sequence is CASSLGLAYEQYF. In DNA, the CDR3 is TGTGCCAGCAGCCTTGGACTAGCTTACGAGCAGTACTTC.